This T cell receptor beta chain was captured in a study of T cell changes during pregnancy in multiple sclerosis. Profiling relied on immunoSEQ multiplex PCR, and the TCRdb table lists in-frame clones only, not all of them. Of 100,000 to 140,000 clones in the sample, 92% are singletons; the top ten hold around 0.8%. Germline trimming cut 4 bases from V and 3 bases from J; bases unmatched to any gene: 4. Germline assignment: CDR1 SGHTA and CDR2 FQGNSA. The CDR3 runs 15 residues. The sequencing used peripheral blood, collected in the third trimester of pregnancy. The rearrangement uses TRBV7-2 and TRBJ2-7; 12 bases line up with TRBD2. This TCR derives from a female donor in good health, enrolled as a control in a pregnancy study. The CDR3 bases are TGTGCCAGCAGCTCCACTAGCGGGGGGAACTACGAGCAGTACTTC. It specifies CASSSTSGGNYEQYF.